The present entry profiles one T cell receptor (beta chain) with its context. TCRdb's table, derived via immunoSEQ multiplex PCR, lists solely in-frame clones and lacks some. This table holds 150,000 or so clones, 85% to 90% found once. The sample comes from a study of blood T cell repertoires in COVID-19. The CDR3 sequence is 16 residues long. V shed 1 base, J shed 7 bases, and the junction held 8 bases outside the gene matches. The germline gives CDR1 SGHTA, CDR2 FQGNSA. This TCR was sampled from a woman in her fifties or sixties who had recovered from COVID-19. The sample was PBMCs or T cells enriched from blood (not recorded which). The V and J genes are TRBV7-2 and TRBJ2-3; 10 positions agree with TRBD2. The CDR3 coding sequence is TGTGCCAGCAGCTTAGAAGGTAGCGGGGGGTATAATACGCAGTATTTT. Translating gives CASSLEGSGGYNTQYF.